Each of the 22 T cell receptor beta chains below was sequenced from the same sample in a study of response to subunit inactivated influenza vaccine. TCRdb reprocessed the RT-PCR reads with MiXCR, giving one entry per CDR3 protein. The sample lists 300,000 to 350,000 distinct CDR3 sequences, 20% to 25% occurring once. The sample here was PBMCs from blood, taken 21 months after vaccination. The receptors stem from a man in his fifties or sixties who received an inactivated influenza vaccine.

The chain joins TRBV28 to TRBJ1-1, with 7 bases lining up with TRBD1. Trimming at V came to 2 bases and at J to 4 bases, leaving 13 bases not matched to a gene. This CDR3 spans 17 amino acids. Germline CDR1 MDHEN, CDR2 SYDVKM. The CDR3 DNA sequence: TGTGCCAGCAGTTTAGTCTTCACAGGGGCTTCGGGCACTGAAGCTTTCTTT. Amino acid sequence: CASSLVFTGASGTEAFF.

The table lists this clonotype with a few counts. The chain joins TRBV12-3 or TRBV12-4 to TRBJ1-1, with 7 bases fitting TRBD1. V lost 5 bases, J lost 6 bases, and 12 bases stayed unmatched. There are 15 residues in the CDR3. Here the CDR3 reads CASSPSGQTGPEAFF. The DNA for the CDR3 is TGTGCCAGCAGTCCATCGGGACAGACTGGCCCTGAAGCTTTCTTT.

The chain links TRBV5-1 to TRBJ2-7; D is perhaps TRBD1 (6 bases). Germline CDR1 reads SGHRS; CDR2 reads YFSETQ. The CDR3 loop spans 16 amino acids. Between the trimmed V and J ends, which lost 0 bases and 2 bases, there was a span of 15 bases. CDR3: CASSLGQGPRAYEQYF. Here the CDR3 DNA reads TGCGCCAGCAGCTTGGGGCAGGGGCCCAGGGCCTACGAGCAGTACTTC.

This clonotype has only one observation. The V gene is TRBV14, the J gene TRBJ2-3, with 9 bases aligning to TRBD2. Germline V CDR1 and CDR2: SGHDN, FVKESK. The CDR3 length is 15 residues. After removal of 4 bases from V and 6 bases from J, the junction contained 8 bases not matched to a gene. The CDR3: CASSRETSGSDTQYF. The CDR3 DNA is TGTGCCAGCAGCCGGGAGACTAGCGGCTCGGATACGCAGTATTTT.

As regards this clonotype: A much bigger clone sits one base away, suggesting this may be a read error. The CDR3 loop reads CASSLSGINEELFF. The CDR3 bases are TGTGCCAGCAGTTTATCGGGGATTAATGAAGAACTGTTTTTT. The J gene is TRBJ1-4, the V gene TRBV28, with no clear D. The CDR3 runs 14 residues. Germline CDR1 reads MDHEN; CDR2 reads SYDVKM.

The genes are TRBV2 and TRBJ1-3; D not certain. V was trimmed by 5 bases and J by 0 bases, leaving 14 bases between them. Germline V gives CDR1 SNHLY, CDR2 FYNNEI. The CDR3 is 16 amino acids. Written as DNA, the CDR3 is TGTGCCAGCAGTACAGACGGAGGCCTCTCTGGAAACACCATATATTTT. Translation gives CASSTDGGLSGNTIYF. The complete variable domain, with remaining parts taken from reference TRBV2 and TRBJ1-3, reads EPEVTQTPSHQVTQMGQEVILRCVPISNHLYFYWYRQILGQKVEFLVSFYNNEISEKSEIFDDQFSVERPDGSNFTLKIRSTKLEDSAMYFCASSTDGGLSGNTIYFGEGSWLTVV.

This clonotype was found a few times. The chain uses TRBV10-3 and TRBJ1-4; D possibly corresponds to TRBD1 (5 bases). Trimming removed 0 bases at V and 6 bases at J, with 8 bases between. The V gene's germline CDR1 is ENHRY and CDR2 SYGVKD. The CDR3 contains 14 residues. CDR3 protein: CAISESVGDEKLFF. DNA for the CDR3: TGTGCCATCAGTGAGTCTGTAGGGGATGAAAAACTGTTTTTT.

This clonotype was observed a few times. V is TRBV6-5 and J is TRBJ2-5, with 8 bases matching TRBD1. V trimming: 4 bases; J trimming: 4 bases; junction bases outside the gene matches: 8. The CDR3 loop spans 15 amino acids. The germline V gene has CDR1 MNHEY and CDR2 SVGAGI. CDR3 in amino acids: CASSSRTGKSETQYF. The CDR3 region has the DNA TGTGCCAGCAGTTCGAGGACAGGGAAGTCAGAGACCCAGTACTTC.

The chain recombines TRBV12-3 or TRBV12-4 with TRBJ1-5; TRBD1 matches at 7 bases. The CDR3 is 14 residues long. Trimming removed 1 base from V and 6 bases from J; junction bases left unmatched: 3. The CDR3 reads CASSLEPGGQPQHF. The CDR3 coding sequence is TGTGCCAGCAGTTTAGAGCCAGGGGGTCAGCCCCAGCATTTT.

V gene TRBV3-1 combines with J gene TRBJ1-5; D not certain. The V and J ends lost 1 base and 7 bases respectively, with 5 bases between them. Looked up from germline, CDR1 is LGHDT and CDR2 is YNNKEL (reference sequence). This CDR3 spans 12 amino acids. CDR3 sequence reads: CASSQGGQPQHF. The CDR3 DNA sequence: TGTGCCAGCAGCCAAGGAGGACAGCCCCAGCATTTT.

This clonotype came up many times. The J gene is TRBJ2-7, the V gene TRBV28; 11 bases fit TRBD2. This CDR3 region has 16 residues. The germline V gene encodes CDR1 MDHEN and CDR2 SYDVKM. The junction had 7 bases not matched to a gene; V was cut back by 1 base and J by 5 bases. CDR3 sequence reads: CASSLLAGGFMDEQYF. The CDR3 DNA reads TGTGCCAGCAGTTTATTAGCGGGAGGGTTCATGGACGAGCAGTACTTC.

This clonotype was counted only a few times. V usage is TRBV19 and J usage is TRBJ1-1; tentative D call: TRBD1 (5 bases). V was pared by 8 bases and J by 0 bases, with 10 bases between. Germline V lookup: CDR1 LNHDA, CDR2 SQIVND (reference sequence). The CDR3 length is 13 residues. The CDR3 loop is CASAGRMNTEAFF. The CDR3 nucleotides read TGTGCCAGTGCGGGACGGATGAACACTGAAGCTTTCTTT.

In DNA, the CDR3 is TGCGCCAGCAGCACTCAGGGGGAGACCCAGTACTTC. Encoded protein: CASSTQGETQYF. The rearrangement links TRBV5-1 to TRBJ2-5; D is possibly TRBD1 (6 bases). The CDR3 length is 12 residues. Trimming left V 4 bases short and J 5 bases short, with 9 bases between. Per the germline V gene, CDR1 is SGHRS and CDR2 is YFSETQ.

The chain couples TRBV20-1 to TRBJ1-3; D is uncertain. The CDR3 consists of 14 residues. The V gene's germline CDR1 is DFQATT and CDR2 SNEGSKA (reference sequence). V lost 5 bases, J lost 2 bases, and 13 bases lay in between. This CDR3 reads CSAQGKGTGNTIYF. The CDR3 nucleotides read TGCAGTGCTCAAGGGAAAGGGACTGGAAACACCATATATTTT.

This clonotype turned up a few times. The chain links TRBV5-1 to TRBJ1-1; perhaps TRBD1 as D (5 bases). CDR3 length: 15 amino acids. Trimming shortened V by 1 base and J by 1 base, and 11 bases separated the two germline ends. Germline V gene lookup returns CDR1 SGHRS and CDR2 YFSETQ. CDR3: CASSLRVGGNTEAFF. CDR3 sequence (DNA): TGCGCCAGCAGCTTGAGGGTGGGGGGGAACACTGAAGCTTTCTTT.

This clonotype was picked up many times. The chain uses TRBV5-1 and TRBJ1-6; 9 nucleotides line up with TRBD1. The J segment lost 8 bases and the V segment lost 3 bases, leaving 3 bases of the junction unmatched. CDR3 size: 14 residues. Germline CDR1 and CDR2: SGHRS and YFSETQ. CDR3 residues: CASSWGQGDSPLHF. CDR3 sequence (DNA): TGCGCCAGCAGCTGGGGACAGGGTGATTCACCCCTCCACTTT.

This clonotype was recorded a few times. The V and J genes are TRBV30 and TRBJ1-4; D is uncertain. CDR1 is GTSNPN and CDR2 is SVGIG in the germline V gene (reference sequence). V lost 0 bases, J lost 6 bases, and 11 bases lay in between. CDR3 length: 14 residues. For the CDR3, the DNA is TGTGCCTGGAGTGTCACGGCTATTGATGAAAAACTGTTTTTT. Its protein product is CAWSVTAIDEKLFF.

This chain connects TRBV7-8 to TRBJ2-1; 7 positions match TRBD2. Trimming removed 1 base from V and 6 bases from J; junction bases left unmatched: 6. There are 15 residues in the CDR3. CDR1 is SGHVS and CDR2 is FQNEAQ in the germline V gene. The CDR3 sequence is CASSLVASGVNEQFF. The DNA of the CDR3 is TGTGCCAGCAGCTTAGTAGCTAGCGGAGTCAATGAGCAGTTCTTC. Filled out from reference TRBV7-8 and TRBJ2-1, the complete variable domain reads GAGVSQSPRYKVAKRGQDVALRCDPISGHVSLFWYQQALGQGPEFLTYFQNEAQLDKSGLPSDRFFAERPEGSVSTLKIQRTQQEDSAVYLCASSLVASGVNEQFFGPGTRLTVL.

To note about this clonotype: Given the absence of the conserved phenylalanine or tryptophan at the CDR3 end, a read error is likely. CDR3 in amino acids: CASGGDGYTDTQYC. As DNA, the CDR3 is TGTGCCAGCGGTGGCGACGGCTACACAGATACGCAGTATTGT. This chain uses TRBV12-3 or TRBV12-4 with TRBJ2-3; unclear D gene. This CDR3 spans 14 amino acids. The V end was cut by 8 bases, the J end by 2 bases, with 14 bases between.

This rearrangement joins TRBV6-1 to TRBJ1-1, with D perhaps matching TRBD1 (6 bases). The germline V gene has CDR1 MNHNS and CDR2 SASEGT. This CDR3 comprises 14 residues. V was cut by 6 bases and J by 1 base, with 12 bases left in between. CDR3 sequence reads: CASRPTGQNTEAFF. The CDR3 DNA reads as TGTGCCAGCAGACCGACAGGCCAGAACACTGAAGCTTTCTTT.

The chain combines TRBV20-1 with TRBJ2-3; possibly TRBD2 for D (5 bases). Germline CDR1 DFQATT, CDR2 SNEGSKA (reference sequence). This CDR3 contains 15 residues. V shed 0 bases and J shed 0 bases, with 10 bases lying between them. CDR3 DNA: TGCAGTGCTAGAGATCTAGCAAGAAGCACAGATACGCAGTATTTT. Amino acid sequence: CSARDLARSTDTQYF.

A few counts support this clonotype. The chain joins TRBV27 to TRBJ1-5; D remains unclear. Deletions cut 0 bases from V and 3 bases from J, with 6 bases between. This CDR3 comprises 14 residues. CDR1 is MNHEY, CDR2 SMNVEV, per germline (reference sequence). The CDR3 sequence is CASSLSGFNQPQHF. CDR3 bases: TGTGCCAGCAGTTTATCAGGGTTCAATCAGCCCCAGCATTTT.